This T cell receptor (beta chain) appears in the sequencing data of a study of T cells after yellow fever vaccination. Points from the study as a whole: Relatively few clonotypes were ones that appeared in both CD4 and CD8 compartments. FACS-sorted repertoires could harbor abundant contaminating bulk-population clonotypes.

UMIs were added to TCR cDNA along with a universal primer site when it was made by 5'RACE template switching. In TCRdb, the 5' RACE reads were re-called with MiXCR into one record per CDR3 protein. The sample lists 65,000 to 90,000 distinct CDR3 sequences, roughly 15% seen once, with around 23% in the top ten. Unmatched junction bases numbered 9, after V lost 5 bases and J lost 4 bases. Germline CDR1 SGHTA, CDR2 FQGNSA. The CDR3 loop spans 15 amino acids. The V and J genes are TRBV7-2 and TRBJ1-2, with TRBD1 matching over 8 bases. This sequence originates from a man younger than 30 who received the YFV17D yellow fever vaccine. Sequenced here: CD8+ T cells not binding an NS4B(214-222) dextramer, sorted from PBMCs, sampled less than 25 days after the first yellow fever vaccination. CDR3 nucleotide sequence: TGTGCCAGCAGCGCCAACCCGACAGGGGCCTATGGCTACACCTTC. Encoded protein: CASSANPTGAYGYTF.